These 5 T cell receptor beta chains came from one sample sequenced in a study of T cell changes during pregnancy in multiple sclerosis. Measured with immunoSEQ multiplex PCR; TCRdb has only the in-frame clones, and not every one. The data contain fewer than 20,000 clones, roughly 84% of them seen just once; the ten biggest clones take up around a tenth. The starting material was CD8+ T cells from peripheral blood mononuclear cells, obtained after pregnancy. These receptors all stem from a female donor with multiple sclerosis, enrolled in a pregnancy study.

J is TRBJ2-1 and V is TRBV27; D gene ambiguous. The V gene lost 3 bases and the J gene lost 4 bases, with 10 bases spanning the gap. There are 14 residues in the CDR3. Germline V gene lookup returns CDR1 MNHEY and CDR2 SMNVEV (reference sequence). In nucleotides, the CDR3 is TGTGCCAGCAGTTTTGGTGATACTTACAATGAGCAGTTCTTC. Its translation is CASSFGDTYNEQFF.

The chain carries TRBV7-9 and TRBJ2-7; TRBD1 is a possible D gene (5 bases). The CDR3 covers 14 residues. Germline values: CDR1 SEHNR, CDR2 FQNEAQ (reference sequence). The V end was cut by 2 bases, the J end by 2 bases, with 10 bases between. The CDR3 sequence is CASSLTGRAYEQYF. For the CDR3, the DNA is TGTGCCAGCAGCTTAACAGGCCGGGCCTACGAGCAGTACTTC.

J is TRBJ1-2 and V is TRBV5-6; 11 bases are a match to TRBD1. The CDR3 consists of 15 residues. The trim removed 5 bases at V and 7 bases at J, leaving 10 bases unmatched. Germline CDR1 and CDR2: SGHDT and YYEEEE. CDR3 in amino acids: CASSAGTGGLSGYTF. In DNA form, the CDR3 reads TGTGCCAGCAGTGCCGGGACAGGGGGGCTCTCTGGCTACACCTTC.

This chain uses TRBV2 with TRBJ2-7; 7 bases match TRBD2. The CDR3 sequence is 16 residues long. V trimming: 7 bases; J trimming: 1 base; junction bases outside the gene matches: 13. Germline V lookup: CDR1 SNHLY, CDR2 FYNNEI. The CDR3 loop reads CASTSGGGDESYEQYF. Written as DNA, the CDR3 is TGTGCCAGCACCTCCGGGGGAGGGGACGAATCCTACGAGCAGTACTTC.

The V gene is TRBV7-2, the J gene TRBJ2-2; 8 bases agree with TRBD2. Germline-derived CDR1 and CDR2 are SGHTA and FQGNSA. This CDR3 has 18 amino acids. Losses at the gene ends were 1 base for V and 5 bases for J; bases not matched to a gene: 12. The CDR3 DNA sequence: TGTGCCAGCAGCTTAGTCGGGAGGGCCAGAATTTTTACCGGGGAGCTGTTTTTT. This codes for CASSLVGRARIFTGELFF.